There are a few counts of the clone carrying this T cell receptor beta chain. Its antigen remains unknown. Unique molecular identifiers were linked by the library to individual cDNA molecules. A single record per CDR3 protein comes from TCRdb applying MiXCR to the RACE reads. This sample carries 120,000 to 150,000 distinct CDR3 sequences, about 12% of them seen once, and the ten largest clones take 1.4%. These data belong to a study of human T cells and chemical hapten exposure. For the study at large: Patients, chiefly female, had alopecia areata, totalis or universalis.

Germline V gene sequence: CDR1 MNHNY, CDR2 SVGAGI (reference sequence). The V and J ends lost 5 bases and 1 base respectively, with 23 bases between them. The CDR3 totals 18 residues. Findings of the study overall: Significantly more large CDR3 similarity clusters arose among expanded TCRs than among controls. Patch test score rose with PT1 expanded TCRs, significant at 8, 16, 32, not 4.

The sample's time point: patch test 2, 6 weeks after DPC sensitization. Treatment here: therapeutic diphenylcyclopropenone sensitization with weekly scalp DPC. The V and J genes are TRBV6-6 and TRBJ1-1; perhaps TRBD1 as D (5 bases). This TCR derives from a woman aged 50 to 60 with alopecia areata. Some clones in this sample may be carry-over from other donors' samples. The sequenced sample was whole blood, obtained in connection with sensitization to the hapten diphenylcyclopropenone (DPC). CDR3: CASSPQAAPGSGNTEAFF. In DNA, the CDR3 is TGTGCCAGCAGTCCGCAGGCCGCCCCAGGGAGCGGGAACACTGAAGCTTTCTTT.